This passage covers 5 T cell receptor beta chains from one sample sequenced in a study of blood T cell repertoires in COVID-19. Only in-frame clones appear in the TCRdb table, and some are missing; sequencing was by immunoSEQ multiplex PCR. This repertoire shows about 110,000 clones, over 70% found once; its top ten account for under 2%. Sequencing was done on a sample of peripheral blood. The receptors shown here come from a man over 45 with acute or convalescent COVID-19.

The J gene is TRBJ2-1, the V gene TRBV24-1; weak D call: TRBD1 (5 bases). The V gene's germline CDR1 is KGHDR and CDR2 SFDVKD. V was clipped by 3 bases and J by 7 bases, with 9 bases between them. The CDR3 runs 13 residues. The CDR3 DNA sequence: TGTGCCACCAGTGATGTTGCAGGGAATGAGCAGTTCTTC. This sequence encodes CATSDVAGNEQFF.

This rearrangement joins TRBV6-1 to TRBJ1-1, with D unclear. In germline, CDR1 is MNHNS, CDR2 SASEGT. The germline V and J ends were trimmed by 0 bases and 2 bases, with 10 bases remaining between them. CDR3 length: 15 residues. CDR3 DNA sequence: TGTGCCAGCAGTGAAGCGCTTCGAGTTAACACTGAAGCTTTCTTT. Translating gives CASSEALRVNTEAFF.

This CDR3 is CASSGGRPPLDTQYF. For the CDR3, the DNA is TGCGCCAGCAGTGGGGGCAGGCCGCCTCTAGATACGCAGTATTTT. The chain uses TRBV10-1 and TRBJ2-3, with a tentative D call TRBD1 (5 bases). The V gene lost 4 bases and the J gene lost 5 bases, with 16 bases spanning the gap. Germline V CDR1 and CDR2: WNHNN, SYGVQD (reference sequence). The CDR3 consists of 15 residues.

This clone was observed once. This chain uses TRBV5-1 with TRBJ1-2, with no clear D. Germline lookup yields CDR1 SGHRS and CDR2 YFSETQ. V lost 6 bases and J lost 8, with 17 bases in between. This CDR3 is 13 amino acids long. CDR3 sequence (DNA): TGCGCCAGCACCTCCGGACTTGGCGGGGGCTACACCTTC. It encodes CASTSGLGGGYTF.

V gene TRBV12-3 or TRBV12-4 combines with J gene TRBJ2-7; TRBD2 aligns across 8 bases. V dropped 3 bases and J dropped 9; count of bases not matched to a gene: 7. The CDR3 length is 13 residues. CDR3 loop: CASSFGGGTGQYV. Written as DNA, the CDR3 is TGTGCCAGCAGTTTCGGCGGGGGGACGGGGCAGTACGTC.